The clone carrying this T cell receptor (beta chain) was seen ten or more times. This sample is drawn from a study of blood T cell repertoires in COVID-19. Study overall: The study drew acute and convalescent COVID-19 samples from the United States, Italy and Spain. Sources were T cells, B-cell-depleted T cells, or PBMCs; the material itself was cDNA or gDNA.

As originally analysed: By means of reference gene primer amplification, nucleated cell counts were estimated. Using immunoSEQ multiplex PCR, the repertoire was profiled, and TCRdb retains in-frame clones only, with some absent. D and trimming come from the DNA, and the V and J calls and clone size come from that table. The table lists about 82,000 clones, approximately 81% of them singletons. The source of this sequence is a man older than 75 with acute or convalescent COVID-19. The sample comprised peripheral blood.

The CDR3, as DNA: TGCGCCAGCAGTCCTGGACAGGGGGCGGCCGGGGAGCTGTTTTTT. It translates to CASSPGQGAAGELFF. This chain connects TRBV10-1 to TRBJ2-2, with 11 bases fitting TRBD1. After removal of 5 bases from V and 6 bases from J, the junction contained 5 bases not matched to a gene. CDR1 is WNHNN and CDR2 is SYGVQD in the germline V gene (reference sequence). The length of the CDR3 is 15 residues.